This entry lists 5 T cell receptor beta chains sequenced from one sample in a study of T cells after yellow fever vaccination. Each CDR3 protein is one row after TCRdb ran MiXCR on the 5' RACE reads. The data hold 29,000 or so distinct CDR3 sequences, with 5% observed a single time. The specimen was CD8+ T cells sorted from PBMCs, collected 10 days after the yellow fever booster vaccination. These receptors all come from a man younger than 45 who received the YFV17D yellow fever vaccine.

In this sample, this clonotype turned up many times. V is TRBV19 and J is TRBJ2-7; unclear D gene. From germline, CDR1 is LNHDA and CDR2 SQIVND (reference sequence). V was shortened by 5 bases and J by 3 bases, with 20 bases between the two germline ends. The CDR3 has 16 amino acids. CDR3 loop: CASSGPSGGSIYEQYF. CDR3 DNA sequence: TGTGCCAGTAGTGGTCCATCGGGTGGTTCGATCTACGAGCAGTACTTC.

The sample holds many counts of this clonotype. V is TRBV5-4 and J is TRBJ2-3, with D uncertain. V was trimmed by 6 bases and J by 5 bases, leaving 19 bases between them. The CDR3 loop spans 15 amino acids. The germline V gene encodes CDR1 SGHNT and CDR2 YYREEE (reference sequence). The CDR3, as DNA: TGTGCCAGCACTCATTCGGTGGCACCGAAAGATACGCAGTATTTT. It translates to CASTHSVAPKDTQYF.

The chain joins TRBV7-6 to TRBJ2-7; 9 bases agree with TRBD2. This CDR3 region has 15 residues. After removal of 4 bases from V and 1 base from J, the junction contained 5 bases not matched to a gene. Germline V gene sequence: CDR1 SGHVS, CDR2 FNYEAQ. The CDR3 DNA reads as TGTGCCAGCAGCTCACTAGCGGGTGGTTCCTACGAGCAGTACTTC. Its translation: CASSSLAGGSYEQYF.

This clonotype was counted at least ten times. V usage is TRBV9 and J usage is TRBJ2-2; perhaps TRBD2 as D (6 bases). Germline V gives CDR1 SGDLS, CDR2 YYNGEE. The CDR3 spans 15 residues. V shed 7 bases and J shed 2 bases, with 15 bases lying between them. In nucleotides, the CDR3 is TGTGCCAGCTCACCGGGACTCGTAAACACCGGGGAGCTGTTTTTT. It specifies CASSPGLVNTGELFF.

In its sample, this clonotype was seen many times. This chain connects TRBV20-1 to TRBJ2-5; 13 nucleotides line up with TRBD2. This CDR3 region has 14 residues. V trimming: 3 bases; J trimming: 5 bases; junction bases outside the gene matches: 3. Germline V gene lookup returns CDR1 DFQATT and CDR2 SNEGSKA (reference sequence). CDR3 in amino acids: CSASPLAGGETQYF. CDR3 DNA sequence: TGCAGTGCTAGCCCACTAGCGGGAGGGGAGACCCAGTACTTC.